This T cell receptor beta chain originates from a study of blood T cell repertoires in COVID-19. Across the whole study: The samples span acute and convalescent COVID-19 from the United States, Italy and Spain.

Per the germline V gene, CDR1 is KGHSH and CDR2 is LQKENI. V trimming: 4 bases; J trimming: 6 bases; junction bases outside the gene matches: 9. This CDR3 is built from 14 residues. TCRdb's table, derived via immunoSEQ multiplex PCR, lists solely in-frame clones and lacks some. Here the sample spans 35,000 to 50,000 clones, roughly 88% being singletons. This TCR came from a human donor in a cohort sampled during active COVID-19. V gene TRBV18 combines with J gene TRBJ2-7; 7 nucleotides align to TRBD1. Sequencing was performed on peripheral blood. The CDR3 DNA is TGTGCCAGCTCACTAGGAGCGACAGGGCGCGAGCAGTACTTC. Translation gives CASSLGATGREQYF.